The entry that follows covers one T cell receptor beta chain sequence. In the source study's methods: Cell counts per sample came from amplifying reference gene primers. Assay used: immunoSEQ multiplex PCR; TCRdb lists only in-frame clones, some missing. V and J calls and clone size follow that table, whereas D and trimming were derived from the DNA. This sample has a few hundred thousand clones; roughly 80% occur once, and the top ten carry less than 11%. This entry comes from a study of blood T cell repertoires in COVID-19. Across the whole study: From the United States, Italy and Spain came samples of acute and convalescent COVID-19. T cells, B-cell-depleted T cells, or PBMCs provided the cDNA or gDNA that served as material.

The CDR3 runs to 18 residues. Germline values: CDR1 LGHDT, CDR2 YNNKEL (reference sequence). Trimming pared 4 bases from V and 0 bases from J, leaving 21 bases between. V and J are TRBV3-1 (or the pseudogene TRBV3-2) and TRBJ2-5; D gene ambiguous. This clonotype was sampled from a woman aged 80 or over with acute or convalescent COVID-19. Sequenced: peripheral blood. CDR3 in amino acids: CASSPLKPWSNHQETQYF. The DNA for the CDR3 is TGTGCCAGCAGCCCACTTAAGCCCTGGAGCAATCACCAAGAGACCCAGTACTTC.